The rows below give T cell receptor beta chains drawn from one sample of a study of shared clonotypes between healthy human individuals. Assay: immunoSEQ multiplex PCR; the TCRdb copy retains only in-frame clones and omits some. The sample contains about 2.4 million clones, 93% of which appear only once. Sequencing was carried out using naive CD4+ T cells from PBMCs. The source of these receptors is a man between 18 and 35 years old in good health. Some clones in this sample may be carry-over from other donors' samples. The CDR3 runs from the conserved cysteine through the conserved F or W. The D gene is left open where the match is weak. A row's size may be missing; if present it is once, few, many or a size class.

d_gene	j_gene	v_gene	abundance	CDR3aa	CDR3nt
NA	TRBJ2-7	TRBV7-2	NA	CASSPRTDYEQYF	TGTGCCAGCAGCCCCCGGACGGACTACGAGCAGTACTTC
NA	TRBJ1-2	TRBV6-4	NA	CASSVEGRSGYTF	TGTGCCAGCAGTGTGGAGGGCAGAAGTGGCTACACCTTC
TRBD1	TRBJ2-1	TRBV28	NA	CASRTGGNYNEQFF	TGTGCCAGCAGGACAGGGGGTAACTACAATGAGCAGTTCTTC
NA	TRBJ1-3	TRBV10-2	NA	CASKEAGNTIYF	TGCGCCAGCAAGGAGGCTGGAAACACCATATATTTT
NA	TRBJ2-1	TRBV5-1	NA	CASSLFSGRGEQFF	TGCGCCAGCAGCTTGTTTAGCGGACGGGGTGAGCAGTTCTTC
TRBD2	TRBJ2-7	TRBV28	NA	CASSGGGISSYEQYF	TGTGCCAGCAGTGGGGGAGGGATCAGCTCCTACGAGCAGTACTTC
NA	TRBJ1-3	TRBV9	NA	CASSEGGPFSGNTIYF	TGTGCCAGCAGCGAGGGGGGGCCCTTCTCTGGAAACACCATATATTTT
NA	TRBJ2-5	TRBV10-3	NA	CATGVGETQYF	TGTGCCACCGGGGTCGGGGAGACCCAGTACTTC
NA	TRBJ2-7	TRBV5-1	NA	CASSQLADSSYEQYF	TGCGCCAGCAGCCAACTAGCAGACAGTAGCTACGAGCAGTACTTC
TRBD1	TRBJ2-1	TRBV29-1	NA	CSVNRGNEQFF	TGCAGCGTTAACAGGGGGAATGAGCAGTTCTTC
NA	TRBJ1-2	TRBV2	NA	CASPPGTGRAYGYTF	TGTGCCAGCCCTCCGGGGACGGGGAGAGCTTATGGCTACACCTTC
TRBD1	TRBJ2-7	TRBV7-2	NA	CASSFTRDRGYEQYF	TGTGCCAGCAGCTTTACCCGGGACAGGGGTTACGAGCAGTACTTC
TRBD1	TRBJ1-2	TRBV28	NA	CASSLTGWGYTF	TGTGCCAGCAGTTTGACAGGGTGGGGCTACACCTTC
NA	TRBJ1-2	TRBV28	NA	CASSLRGWENYGYTF	TGTGCCAGCAGTTTGCGGGGGTGGGAAAACTATGGCTACACCTTC
NA	TRBJ1-1	TRBV5-6	NA	CASSLDSRWTEAFF	TGTGCCAGCAGCTTGGACAGCCGATGGACTGAAGCTTTCTTT
NA	TRBJ2-2	TRBV7-8	NA	CASRSGGISGELFF	TGTGCCAGCCGCAGTGGGGGCATTTCCGGGGAGCTGTTTTTT
NA	TRBJ2-3	TRBV5-4	NA	CASRTPARDTQYF	TGTGCCAGCAGAACCCCGGCGCGGGATACGCAGTATTTT
NA	TRBJ2-2	TRBV6-6	NA	CASSFKNTGELFF	TGTGCCAGCAGTTTTAAGAACACCGGGGAGCTGTTTTTT
NA	TRBJ1-2	TRBV5-4	NA	CASSLAPGGVVYGYTF	TGTGCCAGCAGCTTGGCCCCTGGGGGGGTGGTCTATGGCTACACCTTC
NA	TRBJ2-7	TRBV11-2	NA	CASSHRTVYSYEQYF	TGTGCCAGCAGCCACAGAACCGTATACTCCTACGAGCAGTACTTC
TRBD1	TRBJ2-3	TRBV5-4	NA	CASSRRQGAEPDTQYF	TGTGCCAGCAGCCGACGACAGGGGGCTGAGCCCGATACGCAGTATTTT
TRBD1	TRBJ1-1	TRBV27	NA	CASSPRQGGNTEAFF	TGTGCCAGCAGTCCTAGACAGGGGGGAAACACTGAAGCTTTCTTT
NA	TRBJ2-5	TRBV6-5	NA	CASSSTGGVETQYF	TGTGCCAGCAGTTCTACAGGGGGGGTAGAGACCCAGTACTTC
NA	TRBJ2-2	TRBV7-2	NA	CASKSGNTGELFF	TGTGCCAGCAAAAGCGGGAACACCGGGGAGCTGTTTTTT
NA	TRBJ2-1	TRBV6-5	NA	CASSYLGRSGNEQFF	TGTGCCAGCAGTTACCTCGGGCGGTCGGGCAATGAGCAGTTCTTC
NA	TRBJ2-7	TRBV28	NA	CASSSPRRGKREQYF	TGTGCCAGCAGTTCTCCCCGAAGGGGGAAGAGAGAGCAGTACTTC
NA	TRBJ1-4	TRBV25-1	NA	CASSAGGNEKLFF	TGTGCCAGCAGTGCCGGGGGGAATGAAAAACTGTTTTTT
NA	TRBJ2-3	TRBV29-1	NA	CSVAGVFTDTQYF	TGCAGCGTTGCAGGGGTTTTCACAGATACGCAGTATTTT
NA	TRBJ2-6	TRBV5-6	NA	CASSPRQSSGANVLTF	TGTGCCAGCAGCCCTAGACAGTCCTCTGGGGCCAACGTCCTGACTTTC
TRBD1	TRBJ2-7	TRBV28	few	CASSLGQYEQYF	TGTGCCAGCAGTTTGGGACAGTACGAGCAGTACTTC
TRBD2	TRBJ2-3	TRBV7-9	NA	CASSTTSGNTDTQYF	TGTGCCAGCAGCACGACTAGCGGGAACACAGATACGCAGTATTTT
TRBD1	TRBJ1-5	TRBV5-8	NA	CASSSGQGTNQPQHF	TGTGCCAGCAGCTCCGGACAGGGGACCAATCAGCCCCAGCATTTT
NA	TRBJ2-3	TRBV5-4	NA	CASSLLSPSTDTQYF	TGTGCCAGCAGCTTGTTGAGCCCTAGCACAGATACGCAGTATTTT